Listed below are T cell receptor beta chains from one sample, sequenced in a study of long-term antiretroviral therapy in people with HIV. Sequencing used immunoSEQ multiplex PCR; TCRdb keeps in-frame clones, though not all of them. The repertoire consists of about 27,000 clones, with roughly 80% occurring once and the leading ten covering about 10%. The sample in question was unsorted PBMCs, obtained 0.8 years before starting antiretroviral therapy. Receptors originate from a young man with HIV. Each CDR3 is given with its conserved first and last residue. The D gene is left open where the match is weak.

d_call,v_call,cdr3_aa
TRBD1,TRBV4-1,CASSQMGQGGHQPQHF
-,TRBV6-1,CASSVAEDLRDGYTF
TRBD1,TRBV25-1,CASSASGTGRNSPLHF
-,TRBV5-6,CASSFLGGGENIQYF
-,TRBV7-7,CASSSERAETQYF
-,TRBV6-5,CASGGGGLYQPQHF
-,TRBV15,CATSSPGGGNQPQHF
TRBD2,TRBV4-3,CASSQDVWREGDEQYF
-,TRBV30,CAWSAPSTSYNEQFF
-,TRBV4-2,CASSATRAGTQGTNYGYTF
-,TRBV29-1,CSVEGQGYTDTQYF
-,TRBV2,CARRDWSLSSEYNEQFF
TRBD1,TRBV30,CAWSPLGTGAIQTYGYTF
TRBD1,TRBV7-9,CASSSTARGLTEAFF
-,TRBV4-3,CASSLKLYEGGYEQYF
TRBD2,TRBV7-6,CASSSLAGRANEQYF
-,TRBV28,CASTPLGTPQREKLFF
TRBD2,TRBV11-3,CASSLGGSRGTGELFF
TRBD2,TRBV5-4,CASSPSGTSGGTDTQYF
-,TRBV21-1,CASTKRQGDQPQHF
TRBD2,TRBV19,CASSSLAGDTGELFF
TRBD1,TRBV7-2,CASSPDYGTGGAYEQYF
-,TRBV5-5,CASTFTENTEAFF
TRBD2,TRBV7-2,CASSFSGSAEDTQYF
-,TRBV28,CASSLFSRLTDTQYF
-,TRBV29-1,CSTLGGNEQFF
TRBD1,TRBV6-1,CASSEAQGVAYEQYF
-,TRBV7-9,CASSLLGQLSEAFF
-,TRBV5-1,CASSLAPGVQNQPQHF
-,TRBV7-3,CASSLAGAGDTQYF
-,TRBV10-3,CAISESGNTEAFF
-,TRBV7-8,CASSFKQGANVLTF
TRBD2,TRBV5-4,CASSLAPSGGDEQFF
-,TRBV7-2,CASSLSLQETQYF
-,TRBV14,CASSQNTGPNQPQHF
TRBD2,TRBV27,CASLGLAGGNSYEQYF
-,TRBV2,CASSAREYGYTF
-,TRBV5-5,CASTAGSSGNTIYF
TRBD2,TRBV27,CASSLTLAGVHEQFF
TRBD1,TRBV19,CAVTTGANTNTGELFF
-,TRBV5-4,CASSFEGGVATNEKLFF
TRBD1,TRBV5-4,CASSRAPGTGYEQYF
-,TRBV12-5,CASGPPNRDYNEKLFF
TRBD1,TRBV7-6,CASSITGGGGETQYF
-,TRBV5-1,CASSFSQGNYGYTF
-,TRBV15,CATSRVGGYEQFF
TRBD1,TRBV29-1,CSARGQYANTGELFF
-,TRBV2,CASTGEVGGELFF
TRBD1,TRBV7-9,CASRPRTGNTEAFF
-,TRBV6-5,CASSYSDGTYEQYF
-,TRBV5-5,CASSFEAGATYEQYF
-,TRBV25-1,CASSGTYLVLEAFF
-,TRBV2,CASKQNTEAFF
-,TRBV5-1,CASSLLFRDRAYNEQFF
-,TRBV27,CATSEVLGYEQYF